This TCR beta chain appears in the sequencing data of a study of cytomegalovirus exposure and HLA in healthy donors. Per germline, CDR1 DFQATT and CDR2 SNEGSKA (reference sequence). This CDR3 is built from 11 residues. V gave up 5 bases and J gave up 6 bases, with 8 bases separating them. Whole-study results and caveats: Follow-up analysis seemed to connect common viral pathogens with several of the most significant clusters identified. Within a later analysis, the majority of CMV-associated TCR beta chains appeared HLA-restricted. When analyzed later, a missense DCLRE1C variant was found to be linked to TCR beta V- and J-gene trimming. Immune exposure was documented only through CMV serostatus.

The PCR had 60 Vbeta and 13 Jbeta primers. Generated by immunoSEQ multiplex PCR, the TCRdb table keeps only in-frame clones and is missing some. The repertoire includes roughly 84,000 clones, roughly 80% of them detected once, and 3.3% sits in the top ten. On this clone: Its antigen is undetermined.

The chain combines TRBV20-1 with TRBJ2-4; the D gene is possibly TRBD2 (6 bases). This TCR was sampled from a man in his fifties or sixties in good health and CMV-seronegative. Specimen: PBMCs. DNA of the CDR3: TGCAGTGCTGGGGGGACAAACATTCAGTACTTC. Protein product: CSAGGTNIQYF.